A selection of T cell receptor beta chains follows, all from one sample in a study of blood T cell repertoires in COVID-19. The protocol was immunoSEQ multiplex PCR, while the TCRdb copy is restricted to in-frame clones and leaves out a portion. The repertoire holds fewer than 350,000 clones, with approximately 81% as singletons. Sequenced: peripheral blood. The receptors were sampled from a woman in her sixties with active or convalescent COVID-19. Each CDR3 is given with its conserved first and last residue. A D gene is named only where the DNA matches it firmly. Clone size is given for some rows only: seen once, a few or many times, or a class if the clone is expanded.

clone size	V gene	D gene	J gene	CDR3 protein	CDR3 DNA
-	TRBV15	TRBD2	TRBJ2-3	CATSRGVLRGSTDTQYF	TGTGCCACCAGCAGAGGGGTATTGCGGGGGAGCACAGATACGCAGTATTTT
-	TRBV14	-	TRBJ1-1	CASRSTGRSTEAFF	TGTGCCAGCAGGTCCACAGGGAGAAGCACTGAAGCTTTCTTT
-	TRBV5-1	TRBD1	TRBJ2-5	CASSLYGQGAQETQYF	TGCGCCAGCAGCCTATACGGACAGGGGGCGCAGGAGACCCAGTACTTC
few	TRBV7-3	-	TRBJ1-1	CASSFQGDTEAFF	TGTGCCAGCAGCTTCCAAGGAGACACTGAAGCTTTCTTT
-	TRBV18	TRBD2	TRBJ2-1	CASSPGLAGGNNEQFF	TGTGCCAGCTCACCCGGACTAGCGGGGGGGAACAATGAGCAGTTCTTC
many	TRBV9	-	TRBJ1-4	CASSVGGGSYNEKLFF	TGTGCCAGCAGCGTAGGGGGAGGATCATATAATGAAAAACTGTTTTTT
-	TRBV6-6	-	TRBJ1-3	CASSYPSSSGNTIYF	TGTGCCAGCAGTTACCCGAGTAGCTCTGGAAACACCATATATTTT
-	TRBV6-1	-	TRBJ1-1	CASSESTGLNTEAFF	TGTGCCAGCAGTGAAAGTACGGGATTGAACACTGAAGCTTTCTTT
-	TRBV4-2	TRBD1	TRBJ1-2	CASSQDHAGGISVYTF	TGTGCCAGCAGCCAAGACCATGCAGGGGGCATATCCGTCTACACCTTC
-	TRBV7-8	-	TRBJ2-5	CASSLFTRAPFQTQYF	TGTGCCAGCAGCTTATTCACCAGGGCCCCGTTCCAGACCCAGTACTTC
few	TRBV27	-	TRBJ1-2	CASSLSNGGPYGYTF	TGTGCCAGCAGTTTATCGAATGGGGGCCCCTATGGCTACACCTTC
-	TRBV4-3	TRBD2	TRBJ2-1	CASSQGRGGINNEQFF	TGCGCCAGCAGCCAAGGGCGGGGGGGCATCAACAATGAGCAGTTCTTC
-	TRBV5-1	-	TRBJ1-1	CASSGGQNTEAFF	TGCGCCAGCAGCGGGGGACAGAACACTGAAGCTTTCTTT
-	TRBV3-1/TRBV3-2	TRBD1	TRBJ1-1	CASSTDRAGITEAFF	TGTGCCAGCAGCACCGACAGGGCAGGGATCACTGAAGCTTTCTTT
once	TRBV27	TRBD1	TRBJ1-2	CASSLSPGQGYGYTF	TGTGCCAGCAGTTTATCCCCGGGACAGGGATATGGCTACACCTTC
-	TRBV5-1	-	TRBJ2-3	CASSLGGGRTDTQYF	TGCGCCAGCAGCTTGGGCGGGGGCCGCACAGATACGCAGTATTTT
-	TRBV28	TRBD2	TRBJ2-1	CASSFRGGFYNEQFF	TGTGCCAGCAGTTTCCGCGGGGGGTTCTACAATGAGCAGTTCTTC
-	TRBV6-2/TRBV6-3	-	TRBJ2-1	CASSSGQGGSTYNEQFF	TGTGCCAGCAGCAGCGGACAGGGAGGGTCCACCTACAATGAGCAGTTCTTC
-	TRBV5-1	TRBD1	TRBJ1-1	CASGPGGGSTEAFF	TGCGCCAGCGGTCCAGGGGGTGGGAGCACTGAAGCTTTCTTT
-	TRBV21-1	-	TRBJ1-6	CASSNKGLPLHF	TGTGCCAGCAGCAATAAGGGGTTGCCCCTCCACTTT
-	TRBV25-1	TRBD2	TRBJ2-7	CASSEFNGGSYEQYF	TGTGCCAGCAGTGAATTTAACGGGGGGTCCTACGAGCAGTACTTC
-	TRBV19	TRBD2	TRBJ2-1	CASSTTSGKRNEQFF	TGTGCCAGTAGTACGACTAGCGGTAAACGAAATGAGCAGTTCTTC
-	TRBV5-4	TRBD1	TRBJ2-1	CASSPRQGIYNEQFF	TGTGCCAGCAGCCCGAGACAGGGCATTTACAATGAGCAGTTCTTC
-	TRBV4-3	-	TRBJ1-1	CASSQDRSSEAFF	TGCGCCAGCAGCCAAGATCGGAGCTCTGAAGCTTTCTTT
-	TRBV2	TRBD1	TRBJ1-6	CASSDEQGARSPLHF	TGTGCCAGCAGTGACGAGCAGGGGGCTCGGTCACCCCTCCACTTT
-	TRBV7-2	TRBD1	TRBJ2-7	CASRWNSGGAYEQYF	TGTGCCAGCAGGTGGAATTCAGGGGGCGCGTACGAGCAGTACTTC
-	TRBV10-3	TRBD1	TRBJ2-5	CAISALTGEKETQYF	TGTGCCATCAGCGCTTTGACAGGGGAAAAAGAGACCCAGTACTTC
once	TRBV11-3	-	TRBJ2-2	CASSSRAGELFF	TGTGCCAGCAGCTCGAGGGCCGGGGAGCTGTTTTTT
-	TRBV10-3	-	TRBJ2-1	CAISAQAPDYNEQFF	TGTGCCATCAGTGCCCAGGCCCCCGACTACAATGAGCAGTTCTTC
-	TRBV11-2	TRBD2	TRBJ2-7	CASSLQSGGASYEQYF	TGTGCCAGCAGCTTACAAAGCGGGGGCGCCTCCTACGAGCAGTACTTC
-	TRBV5-4	TRBD2	TRBJ2-1	CASSPSGGVGDEQFF	TGTGCCAGCAGCCCTAGCGGGGGGGTCGGGGATGAGCAGTTCTTC
-	TRBV7-2	-	TRBJ1-2	CASSLYNSHYGYTF	TGTGCCAGCAGCTTATATAACAGCCACTATGGCTACACCTTC
-	TRBV3-1/TRBV3-2	-	TRBJ1-2	CASSLRTDGYTF	TGTGCCAGCAGCCTACGGACAGATGGCTACACCTTC
-	TRBV5-4	TRBD1	TRBJ1-6	CASSLRDRDNSPLHF	TGTGCCAGCAGCCTCCGGGACAGGGATAATTCACCCCTCCACTTT
-	TRBV6-6	-	TRBJ1-1	CASSLAGGNTEAFF	TGTGCCAGCAGTCTCGCGGGGGGGAACACTGAAGCTTTCTTT
-	TRBV5-1	-	TRBJ2-2	CASSAGPNTGELFF	TGCGCCAGCAGCGCGGGACCGAACACCGGGGAGCTGTTTTTT
few	TRBV7-3	-	TRBJ1-2	CATQSLGGTDTNYGYTF	TGTGCCACCCAATCTTTAGGAGGGACCGACACTAACTATGGCTACACCTTC
few	TRBV7-8	-	TRBJ2-1	CASSPEQGSNNEQFF	TGTGCCAGCAGCCCGGAACAGGGATCGAACAATGAGCAGTTCTTC
-	TRBV6-5	-	TRBJ2-7	CASSYRDHSYEQYF	TGTGCCAGCAGTTACCGAGATCACTCCTACGAGCAGTACTTC
-	TRBV2	-	TRBJ2-4	CASSARVRAKNIQYF	TGTGCCAGCAGTGCACGGGTTCGGGCCAAAAACATTCAGTACTTC
-	TRBV5-4	TRBD1	TRBJ1-1	CASSLVVFGTGPLTEAFF	TGTGCCAGCAGCTTGGTAGTGTTCGGGACAGGTCCGCTCACTGAAGCTTTCTTT
-	TRBV5-5	-	TRBJ1-2	CASSTLRGLSNYGYTF	TGTGCCAGCAGCACCCTAAGGGGCCTCTCAAACTATGGCTACACCTTC
-	TRBV27	TRBD1	TRBJ1-1	CASSPTGWNTEAFF	TGTGCCAGCAGTCCGACAGGGTGGAACACTGAAGCTTTCTTT
-	TRBV18	-	TRBJ2-1	CASSPADRIKAYNEQFF	TGTGCCAGCTCACCGGCTGACAGGATCAAAGCCTACAATGAGCAGTTCTTC
-	TRBV27	-	TRBJ2-7	CASSSLTYEQYF	TGTGCCAGCAGTTCGCTAACCTACGAGCAGTACTTC
-	TRBV7-2	-	TRBJ1-1	CASSLGGRLNTEAFF	TGTGCCAGCAGCTTAGGGGGCAGATTGAACACTGAAGCTTTCTTT
-	TRBV5-1	-	TRBJ1-1	CASSLGGLGAEAFF	TGCGCCAGCAGCTTGGGCGGTCTCGGGGCTGAAGCTTTCTTT
-	TRBV4-2	-	TRBJ1-4	CASSQQRGGNEKLFF	TGTGCCAGCAGCCAACAGAGGGGGGGGAATGAAAAACTGTTTTTT
few	TRBV2	TRBD1	TRBJ1-5	CASSEDRGHGQPQHF	TGTGCCAGCAGTGAAGACAGGGGGCACGGACAGCCCCAGCATTTT
-	TRBV10-3	TRBD2	TRBJ2-1	CAIRTYGGDYNEQFF	TGTGCCATCAGGACGTACGGGGGGGATTACAATGAGCAGTTCTTC
-	TRBV27	-	TRBJ1-2	CASSLSRRAKNYGYTF	TGTGCCAGCAGTTTATCGAGGAGGGCTAAGAACTATGGCTACACCTTC
once	TRBV7-9	TRBD2	TRBJ2-7	CASSLGGRGEPYEQYF	TGTGCCAGCAGCTTAGGTGGCCGGGGGGAACCTTACGAGCAGTACTTC
-	TRBV7-9	-	TRBJ1-2	CASTPSRGLANYGYTF	TGTGCCAGCACCCCCTCGAGGGGGTTGGCTAACTATGGCTACACCTTC